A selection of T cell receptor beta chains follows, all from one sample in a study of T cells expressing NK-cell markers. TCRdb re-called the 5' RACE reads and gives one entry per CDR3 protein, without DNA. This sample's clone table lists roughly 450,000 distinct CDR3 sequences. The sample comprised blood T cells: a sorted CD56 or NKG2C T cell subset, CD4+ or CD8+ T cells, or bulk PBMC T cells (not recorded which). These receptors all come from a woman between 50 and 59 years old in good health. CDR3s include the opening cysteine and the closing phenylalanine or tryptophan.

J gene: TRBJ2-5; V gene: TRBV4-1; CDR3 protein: CASSQVGRGQLTQYF
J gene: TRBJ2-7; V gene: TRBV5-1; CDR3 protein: CASSLRAQDEQYF
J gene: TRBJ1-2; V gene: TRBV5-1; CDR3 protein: CASGKGGDYGYTF
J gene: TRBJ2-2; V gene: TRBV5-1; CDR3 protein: CASSLSREGELFF
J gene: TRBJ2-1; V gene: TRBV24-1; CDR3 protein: CATSDFSFAGGPDNEQFF
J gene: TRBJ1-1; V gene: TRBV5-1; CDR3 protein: CASSLQPVGYPGGDMWPFF
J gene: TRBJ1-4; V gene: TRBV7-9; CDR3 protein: CASSLATGFNEKLFF
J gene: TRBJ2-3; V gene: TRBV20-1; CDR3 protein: CSASRPEGLAGADTQYF
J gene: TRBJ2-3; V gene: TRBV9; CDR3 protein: CASSVDGSVPDTQYF
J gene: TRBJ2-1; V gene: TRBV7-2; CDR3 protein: CASSLVGGNNEQFF
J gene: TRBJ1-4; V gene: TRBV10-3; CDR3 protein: CAISEGWTNEKLFF
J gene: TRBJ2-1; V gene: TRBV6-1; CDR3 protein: CASSTETQSHSYNEQFF
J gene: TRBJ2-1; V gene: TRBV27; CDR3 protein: CASSFLGLQFNEQFF
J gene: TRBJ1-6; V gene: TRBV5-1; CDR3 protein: CASSLEQPDNSPLHF
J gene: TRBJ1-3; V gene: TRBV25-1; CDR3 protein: CASSDSNQPGSGNTIYF
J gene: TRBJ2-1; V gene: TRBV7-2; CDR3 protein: CASSSSSGRGSYNEQFF
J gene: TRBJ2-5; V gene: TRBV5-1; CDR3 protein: CASSLVQSRSETQYF
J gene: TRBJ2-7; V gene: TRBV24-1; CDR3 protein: CATSDSRGYEQYF
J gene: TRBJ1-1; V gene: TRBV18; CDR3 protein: CASSPKQGSVGNTEAFF
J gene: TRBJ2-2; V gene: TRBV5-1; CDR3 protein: CASSLVPRGDRTGELFF
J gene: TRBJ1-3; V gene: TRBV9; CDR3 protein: CASRSVGGNTIYF
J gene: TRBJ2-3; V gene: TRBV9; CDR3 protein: CASSVDLAGDTQYF
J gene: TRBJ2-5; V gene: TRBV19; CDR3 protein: CASSIGMAPGEQYF
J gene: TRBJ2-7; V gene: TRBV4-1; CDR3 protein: CASSRGPIGSSLEQYF
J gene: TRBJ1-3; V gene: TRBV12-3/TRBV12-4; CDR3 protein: CASSLTGTWGNTIYF
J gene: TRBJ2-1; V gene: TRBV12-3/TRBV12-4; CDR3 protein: CASSLGASSPEQFF
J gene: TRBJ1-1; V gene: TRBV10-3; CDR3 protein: CAISYDRGGTEAFF
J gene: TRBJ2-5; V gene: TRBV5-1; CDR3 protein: CASSFGTDLLVEQYF
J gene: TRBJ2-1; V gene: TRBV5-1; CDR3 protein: CASSPPNNEQFF
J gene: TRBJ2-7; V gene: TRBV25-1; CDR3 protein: CASSDPYEQYF
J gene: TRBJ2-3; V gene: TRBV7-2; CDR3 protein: CASSARGLAQRPPTQYF
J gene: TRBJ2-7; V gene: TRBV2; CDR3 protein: CASIDDTYEQYF
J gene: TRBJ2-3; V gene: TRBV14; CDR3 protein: CASSHWSGRATDTQYF
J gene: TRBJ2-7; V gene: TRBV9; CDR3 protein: CASSVGLEGEQYF
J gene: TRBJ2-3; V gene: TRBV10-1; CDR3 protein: CASSESPSGSWNTQYF
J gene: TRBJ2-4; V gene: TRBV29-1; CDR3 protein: CSVALAKNIQYF
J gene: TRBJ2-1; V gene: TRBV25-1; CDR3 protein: CASSFAPASRSYNEQFF
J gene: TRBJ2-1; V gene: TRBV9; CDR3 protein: CASSERGLGNVQFF
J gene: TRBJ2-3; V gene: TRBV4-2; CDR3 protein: CASSQGVDRATDTQYF
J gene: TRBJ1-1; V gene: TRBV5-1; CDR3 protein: CASSPPGGRTEAFF
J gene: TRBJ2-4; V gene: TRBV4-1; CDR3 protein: CASRGDRTNIQYF